A few counts support the clone carrying this T cell receptor (beta chain). Its cognate antigen is unknown. Each CDR3 protein is one row after TCRdb ran MiXCR on the 5' RACE reads. The sample holds 11,000 to 15,000 distinct CDR3 sequences, 35% to 45% seen once. The CDR3 runs to 15 residues. Deletions cut 3 bases from V and 7 bases from J, with 21 bases between. The germline V gene has CDR1 DFQATT and CDR2 SNEGSKA (reference sequence). The sample comes from a study of T cell repertoires and leukemia-associated antigens. Points from the study as a whole: No significant group difference appeared in Vbeta, Jbeta or VDJ counts.

The chain links TRBV20-1 to TRBJ1-2; D not resolved. Sequenced material: CD3+ T cells sorted from blood and cultured. The origin of this receptor is a female donor in good health. The CDR3 is CSASHPLRRLSGYTF. DNA of the CDR3: TGCAGTGCTAGCCATCCCCTCAGGAGGCTCTCTGGCTACACCTTC.